The entry that follows covers one TCR beta chain sequence. No antigen is known for it. Distinct nucleotide sequences in the sample also encode this CDR3. Germline-derived CDR1 and CDR2 are SGHRS and YFSETQ. This CDR3 has 14 residues. Trimming removed 2 bases from V and 2 bases from J; junction bases left unmatched: 3. It was with 60 Vbeta and 13 Jbeta primers that the PCR ran. The data were produced by immunoSEQ multiplex PCR, yet TCRdb's version contains in-frame clones alone and is incomplete. The sample includes over 150,000 clones, 68% seen only once; the top ten take about 1.3%. This sample was included in a study of cytomegalovirus exposure and HLA in healthy donors. Study context: From HLA-typed donors, an early data release held 70 million to 100 million unique TCRs. General study results and limits: Later on, an analysis showed TCR association rates differing by HLA locus, with DRB1 the most and HLA-C the fewest.

The gene calls are TRBV5-1 and TRBJ2-5, with 7 bases that match TRBD1. This TCR came from a man in his fifties or sixties in good health and CMV-seronegative. Sequencing used PBMCs. The CDR3 DNA sequence: TGCGCCAGCAGCTTAGGGGGCCCACAAGAGACCCAGTACTTC. Encoded protein: CASSLGGPQETQYF.